This T cell receptor beta chain was sequenced for a study of pediatric ulcerative colitis. Whole-study findings and limits: A couple of rectal CDR3 clonotypes occurred in all ulcerative colitis patients. Ulcerative colitis patients shared more blood-rectal clones than controls.

Produced via immunoSEQ multiplex PCR; TCRdb's table is partial and in-frame only. In the table there are fewer than 30,000 clones, about 69% of which are singletons. The CDR3 is 14 residues long. Germline lookup yields CDR1 SGHNT and CDR2 YYREEE (reference sequence). V lost 4 bases to trimming and J lost 2 bases; unmatched junction nucleotides: 6. To note about this clone: Its antigen is as yet unknown.

During colonoscopy, one to two rectal pinch biopsies were collected. Material: gut tissue. The chain combines TRBV5-4 with TRBJ2-7, with TRBD1 matching 7 bases. The source is a boy under 18 with severe ulcerative colitis. CDR3 loop: CASSPNRGPYEQYF. The DNA of the CDR3 is TGTGCCAGCAGCCCGAACAGGGGTCCCTACGAGCAGTACTTC.